Below, 21 T cell receptor beta chains from the same sample are listed, as sequenced in a study of T-cell memory formation after mild COVID-19. TCRdb called the 5' RACE reads again in MiXCR, with one record for every CDR3 protein. The table has about 200,000 distinct CDR3 sequences, more than 15% seen once. Sequences were obtained from PBMCs or a T cell subset sorted from them (not recorded which). Receptors were obtained from an adult woman who had mild COVID-19 (a few samples of this study predate the infection). Cell type and time point are not known.

There are a few counts of this clonotype. The chain is built from TRBV7-2 and TRBJ2-3; D perhaps matches TRBD2 (5 bases). The CDR3 is 14 amino acids. Germline assignment: CDR1 SGHTA and CDR2 FQGNSA. V dropped 2 bases and J dropped 2 bases, with 8 bases sitting between them. The CDR3: CASSLTSTTDTQYF. In DNA form, the CDR3 reads TGTGCCAGCAGCTTAACTAGTACCACAGATACGCAGTATTTT.

This clonotype was counted only a few times. The chain is built from TRBV2 and TRBJ1-1; TRBD1 might be the D (5 bases). This CDR3 region has 13 residues. V was cut by 4 bases and J by 2 bases, with 8 bases left in between. Germline values: CDR1 SNHLY, CDR2 FYNNEI. This CDR3 is CASSGGVNTEAFF. For the CDR3, the DNA is TGTGCCAGCAGTGGGGGGGTCAACACTGAAGCTTTCTTT. The full variable domain, its missing parts supplied by reference TRBV2 and TRBJ1-1, is EPEVTQTPSHQVTQMGQEVILRCVPISNHLYFYWYRQILGQKVEFLVSFYNNEISEKSEIFDDQFSVERPDGSNFTLKIRSTKLEDSAMYFCASSGGVNTEAFFGQGTRLTVV.

This clonotype was counted at least ten times. J is TRBJ2-7 and V is TRBV12-3 or TRBV12-4, with D possibly TRBD1 on 5 matching bases. The CDR3 is 13 residues long. Trimming removed 3 bases at V and 6 bases at J, with 12 bases between. CDR3 sequence: CASSLSGQGEQYF. The CDR3 DNA sequence: TGTGCCAGCAGTTTGTCTGGGCAGGGCGAGCAGTACTTC.

This clonotype occurred a few times. V is TRBV5-1 and J is TRBJ2-2, with TRBD2 identical over 10 bases. The CDR3 sequence is 18 residues long. From germline, CDR1 is SGHRS and CDR2 YFSETQ. V was clipped by 5 bases and J by 3 bases; unmatched bases: 13. CDR3 loop: CASRDLAGVVGYTGELFF. The CDR3 nucleotides are TGCGCCAGCAGGGACCTAGCGGGAGTCGTTGGATACACCGGGGAGCTGTTTTTT. The whole variable domain, filled in from reference TRBV5-1 and TRBJ2-2, reads KAGVTQTPRYLIKTRGQQVTLSCSPISGHRSVSWYQQTPGQGLQFLFEYFSETQRNKGNFPGRFSGRQFSNSRSEMNVSTLELGDSALYLCASRDLAGVVGYTGELFFGEGSRLTVL.

CDR3 DNA sequence: TGCAGTGCTAGAGATCATGCAGGGAAGAACACTGAAGCTTTCTTT. The encoded protein is CSARDHAGKNTEAFF. The chain couples TRBV20-1 to TRBJ1-1, with D possibly matching TRBD1 (5 bases). The CDR3 is made up of 15 amino acids. Germline loops: CDR1 DFQATT, CDR2 SNEGSKA (reference sequence). V shed 0 bases and J shed 1 base, with 12 bases lying between them.

This sequence joins TRBV5-1 and TRBJ1-1; D unresolved. Trimming left V 0 bases short and J 7 bases short, with 10 bases between. The CDR3 length is 13 residues. The germline CDR1 and CDR2 sequences are SGHRS and YFSETQ. CDR3 bases: TGCGCCAGCAGCTTGGCCCGGGGTTTTGAAGCTTTCTTT. It translates to CASSLARGFEAFF.

The V call is TRBV7-2, the J call TRBJ1-1; D unclear. The V end lost 2 bases, the J end lost 1 base, and 8 bases lay between the germline ends. Per the germline V gene, CDR1 is SGHTA and CDR2 is FQGNSA. The CDR3 runs 14 residues. DNA of the CDR3: TGTGCCAGCAGCTTACTCACAGCGAACACTGAAGCTTTCTTT. This gives the protein CASSLLTANTEAFF.

The chain has TRBV19 and TRBJ2-5; a possible D gene is TRBD1 (6 bases). V was cut by 4 bases and J by 1 base, with 25 bases left in between. The CDR3 length is 19 residues. Germline loops: CDR1 LNHDA, CDR2 SQIVND (reference sequence). The CDR3 nucleotides read TGTGCCAGTAGTACCTCCTCCGGGACAACGGACGGGGCCCAAGAGACCCAGTACTTC. It is translated as CASSTSSGTTDGAQETQYF.

This chain links TRBV24-1 with TRBJ2-5, with D unclear. Trimming cost V 5 bases and J 2 bases, with 11 bases left between them. The CDR3 has 14 residues. CDR1 is KGHDR and CDR2 is SFDVKD in the germline V gene. The CDR3 region is CATSGYRHQETQYF. Written as DNA, the CDR3 is TGTGCCACCAGTGGCTACAGACATCAAGAGACCCAGTACTTC.

This clonotype came up a few times. J is TRBJ1-3 and V is TRBV5-1; the D is unclear. In germline, CDR1 is SGHRS, CDR2 YFSETQ. The V gene lost 4 bases and the J gene lost 4 bases, with 6 bases spanning the gap. This CDR3 contains 12 residues. This CDR3 reads CASSPTGNTIYF. The CDR3 DNA is TGCGCCAGCAGCCCAACCGGAAACACCATATATTTT. Filled out from reference TRBV5-1 and TRBJ1-3, the complete variable domain reads KAGVTQTPRYLIKTRGQQVTLSCSPISGHRSVSWYQQTPGQGLQFLFEYFSETQRNKGNFPGRFSGRQFSNSRSEMNVSTLELGDSALYLCASSPTGNTIYFGEGSWLTVV.

The chain links TRBV5-1 to TRBJ2-5; 10 nucleotides align to TRBD1. Germline V gene sequence: CDR1 SGHRS, CDR2 YFSETQ. J gave up 5 bases and V 4 bases, and 5 bases lay outside the gene matches. This CDR3 is built from 14 residues. The CDR3, as DNA: TGCGCCAGCAGCAGAGGACAGGGGGTCGAGACCCAGTACTTC. Its translation: CASSRGQGVETQYF.

This clonotype was detected only a few times. The chain uses TRBV6-5 and TRBJ2-7, with D perhaps matching TRBD1 (5 bases). The CDR3 covers 13 residues. Germline V gives CDR1 MNHEY, CDR2 SVGAGI. The V end lost 6 bases, the J end lost 7 bases, and 16 bases lay between the germline ends. CDR3 nucleotides: TGTGCCAGCAGCCTATCGACAGCAAAAGAGCAGTACTTC. Residues: CASSLSTAKEQYF.

This clonotype was observed a few times. The genes are TRBV15 and TRBJ2-5; possibly TRBD2 for D (5 bases). Per the germline V gene, CDR1 is LNHNV and CDR2 is YYDKDF (reference sequence). The CDR3 length is 15 residues. The germline V and J ends were trimmed by 0 bases and 1 base, with 9 bases remaining between them. For the CDR3, the DNA is TGTGCCACCAGCAGAGACAGAGGGATCCAAGAGACCCAGTACTTC. Its translation: CATSRDRGIQETQYF.

The J gene is TRBJ2-7, the V gene TRBV7-2; the D gene is possibly TRBD2 (6 bases). With 4 bases removed from V and 5 bases from J, the gap between germline ends came to 15 bases. The length of the CDR3 is 14 residues. Germline CDR1 is SGHTA and CDR2 is FQGNSA. DNA of the CDR3: TGTGCCAGCAGCTCCAGGCGGGGACCCGACGAGCAGTACTTC. Its protein is CASSSRRGPDEQYF. Using reference TRBV7-2 and TRBJ2-7 for the parts outside the CDR3, the full variable domain is GAGVSQSPSNKVTEKGKDVELRCDPISGHTALYWYRQSLGQGLEFLIYFQGNSAPDKSGLPSDRFSAERTGGSVSTLTIQRTQQEDSAVYLCASSSRRGPDEQYFGPGTRLTVT.

This clonotype appeared a few times. The rearrangement links TRBV27 to TRBJ2-7; 8 nucleotides match TRBD1. CDR3 length: 13 residues. V was pared by 5 bases and J by 7 bases, with 7 bases of the junction left unmatched. The germline gives CDR1 MNHEY, CDR2 SMNVEV (reference sequence). In DNA, the CDR3 is TGTGCCAGCAGTGATGCAGGGGGCCGAGAGCAGTACTTC. Translated: CASSDAGGREQYF.

This chain uses TRBV12-3 or TRBV12-4 with TRBJ2-1; 10 positions agree with TRBD1. Unmatched junction bases numbered 3, after V lost 7 bases and J lost 3 bases. CDR3 length equals 14 residues. The CDR3 protein is CASTRTGGYNEQFF. The CDR3 DNA is TGTGCCAGCACGCGGACAGGGGGCTACAATGAGCAGTTCTTC.

The table lists this clonotype with a few counts. The genes are TRBV7-3 and TRBJ1-1, with D perhaps TRBD1 (6 bases). With 4 bases removed from V and 0 bases from J, the gap between germline ends came to 21 bases. Per the germline V gene, CDR1 is SGHTA and CDR2 is FQGTGA. The CDR3 consists of 18 residues. CDR3 nucleotides: TGTGCCAGCAGCTCTCACGGGGACATCGAAGTTATGAACACTGAAGCTTTCTTT. It is translated as CASSSHGDIEVMNTEAFF.

Note on this clonotype: One junction end does not reproduce the germline sequence, and a read error may be involved. The gene calls are TRBV19 and TRBJ2-7; D is unclear. This CDR3 spans 14 amino acids. The V gene's germline CDR1 is LNHDA and CDR2 SQIVND (reference sequence). The CDR3 region has the DNA TGTGCAAGTAGTATCCGCGGTTTAGGCGGCGAGCAGTACTTC. Translating gives CASSIRGLGGEQYF.

The rearrangement uses TRBV7-2 and TRBJ2-2, with D perhaps TRBD1 or TRBD2 (6 bases each). CDR3 size: 15 residues. Germline assignment: CDR1 SGHTA and CDR2 FQGNSA. Trimming shortened V by 6 bases and J by 4 bases, and 15 bases separated the two germline ends. For the CDR3, the DNA is TGTGCCAGCAGTATACAGGGAGGTGGCACCGGGGAGCTGTTTTTT. Protein: CASSIQGGGTGELFF.

The chain carries TRBV7-3 and TRBJ1-2; 10 bases agree with TRBD1. CDR3 length: 13 residues. The V gene's germline CDR1 is SGHTA and CDR2 FQGTGA. V was pared by 3 bases and J by 8 bases, with 3 bases of the junction left unmatched. Written as DNA, the CDR3 is TGTGCCAGCAGCTTCGGGGACAGGGGCGGCTACACCTTC. Translated: CASSFGDRGGYTF.

This chain uses TRBV2 with TRBJ2-7; D is possibly TRBD1 (5 bases). CDR3 length equals 14 residues. Germline CDR1 reads SNHLY; CDR2 reads FYNNEI. Trimming removed 7 bases from V and 4 bases from J, with 17 bases in between. DNA for the CDR3: TGTGCCAGCAACCGCAGACAGACGAAGTACGAGCAGTACTTC. This encodes CASNRRQTKYEQYF. Combining the CDR3 with reference TRBV2 and TRBJ2-7 gives the whole variable domain EPEVTQTPSHQVTQMGQEVILRCVPISNHLYFYWYRQILGQKVEFLVSFYNNEISEKSEIFDDQFSVERPDGSNFTLKIRSTKLEDSAMYFCASNRRQTKYEQYFGPGTRLTVT.